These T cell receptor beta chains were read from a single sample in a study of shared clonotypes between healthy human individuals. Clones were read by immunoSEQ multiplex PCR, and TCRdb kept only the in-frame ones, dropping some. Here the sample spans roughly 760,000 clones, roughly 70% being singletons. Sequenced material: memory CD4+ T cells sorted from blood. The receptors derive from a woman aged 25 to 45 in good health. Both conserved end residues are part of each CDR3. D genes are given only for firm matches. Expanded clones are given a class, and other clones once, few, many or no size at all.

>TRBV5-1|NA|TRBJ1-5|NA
TGCGCCAGCAGCTTTATGGGGGACGTTAATCAGCCCCAGCATTTT
CASSFMGDVNQPQHF
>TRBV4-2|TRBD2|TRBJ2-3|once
TGTGCCAGCAGTCTAACGGGAGGAACAGATACGCAGTATTTT
CASSLTGGTDTQYF
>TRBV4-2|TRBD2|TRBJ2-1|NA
TGTGCCAGCAGCCAAGCTTTTGGGGGTAGCGGGAGATACAATGAGCAGTTCTTC
CASSQAFGGSGRYNEQFF
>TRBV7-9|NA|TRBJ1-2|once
TGTGCCAGCAGCGTCGACGGATCTAACTATGGCTACACCTTC
CASSVDGSNYGYTF
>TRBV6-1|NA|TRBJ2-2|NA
TGTGCCAGCAGTGAAGCCCTCCGGGGGCCCGGGGAGCTGTTTTTT
CASSEALRGPGELFF
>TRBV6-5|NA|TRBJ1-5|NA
TGTGCCAGCAGTTACTCCGGGGATCAGCCCCAGCATTTT
CASSYSGDQPQHF
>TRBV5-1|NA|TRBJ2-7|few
TGCGCCAGCAGCTGGGAGCGGGTAAAGGACGAGCAGTACTTC
CASSWERVKDEQYF
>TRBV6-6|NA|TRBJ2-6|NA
TGTGCCAGCGGAGAGAGGACTGGGGCCAACGTCCTGACTTTC
CASGERTGANVLTF
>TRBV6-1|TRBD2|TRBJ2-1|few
TGTGCCAGCAGTGGACCGGGACTAGCGGGATTTGCGCAGTTCTTC
CASSGPGLAGFAQFF
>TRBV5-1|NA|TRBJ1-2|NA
TGCGCCAGCAGCGACCCAGGGGATGGCTACACCTTC
CASSDPGDGYTF
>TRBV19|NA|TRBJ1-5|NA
TGTGCCAGTAACTCTGTGCCGAGGCGGCATCAGCCCCAGCATTTT
CASNSVPRRHQPQHF
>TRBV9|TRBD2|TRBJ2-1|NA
TGTGCCAGCAGCGGAGATAGCGGGAGGTACAATGAGCAGTTCTTC
CASSGDSGRYNEQFF
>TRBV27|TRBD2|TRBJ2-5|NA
TGTGCCAGCAGTTCAGCGGGATCTCTGGGAGAGACCCAGTACTTC
CASSSAGSLGETQYF